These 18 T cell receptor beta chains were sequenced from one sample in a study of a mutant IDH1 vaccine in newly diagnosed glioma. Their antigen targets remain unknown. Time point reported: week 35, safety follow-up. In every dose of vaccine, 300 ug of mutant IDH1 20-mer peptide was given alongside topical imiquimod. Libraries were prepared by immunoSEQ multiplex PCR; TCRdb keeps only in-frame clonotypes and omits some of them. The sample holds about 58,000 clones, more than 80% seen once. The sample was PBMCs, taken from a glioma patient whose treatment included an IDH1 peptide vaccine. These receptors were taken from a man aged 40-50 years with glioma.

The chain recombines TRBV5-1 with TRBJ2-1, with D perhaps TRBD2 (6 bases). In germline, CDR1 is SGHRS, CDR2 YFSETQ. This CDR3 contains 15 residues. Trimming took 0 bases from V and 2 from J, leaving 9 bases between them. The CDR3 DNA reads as TGCGCCAGCAGCTTGGCGGGAGCCCCCTACAATGAGCAGTTCTTC. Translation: CASSLAGAPYNEQFF.

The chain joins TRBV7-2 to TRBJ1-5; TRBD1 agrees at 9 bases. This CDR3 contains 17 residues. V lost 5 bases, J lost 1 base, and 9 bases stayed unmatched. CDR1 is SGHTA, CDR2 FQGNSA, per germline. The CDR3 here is CASSERGGQGSNQPQHF. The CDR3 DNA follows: TGTGCCAGCAGCGAGAGGGGGGGACAGGGAAGCAATCAGCCCCAGCATTTT.

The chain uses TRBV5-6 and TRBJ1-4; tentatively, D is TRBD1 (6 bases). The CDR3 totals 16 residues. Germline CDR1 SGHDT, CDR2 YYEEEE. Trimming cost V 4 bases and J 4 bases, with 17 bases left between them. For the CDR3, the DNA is TGTGCCAGCAGCCAAGGGGGGCCGGGCTTTAATGAAAAACTGTTTTTT. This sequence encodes CASSQGGPGFNEKLFF.

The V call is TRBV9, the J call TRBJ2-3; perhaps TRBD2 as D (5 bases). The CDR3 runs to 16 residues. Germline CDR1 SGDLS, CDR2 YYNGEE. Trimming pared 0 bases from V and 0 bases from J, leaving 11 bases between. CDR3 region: CASSVGPGTSTDTQYF. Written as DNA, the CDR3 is TGTGCCAGCAGCGTAGGCCCGGGAACTAGCACAGATACGCAGTATTTT.

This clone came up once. The CDR3 is CASSLYPSGAGELFF. CDR3 nucleotide sequence: TGTGCCAGCAGTTTATACCCTAGCGGGGCCGGGGAGCTGTTTTTT. The chain couples TRBV27 to TRBJ2-2; 9 positions match TRBD2. J was trimmed by 6 bases and V by 1 base; bases with no gene match: 3. CDR3 length: 15 amino acids. CDR1 and CDR2 from the germline V gene are MNHEY and SMNVEV (reference sequence).

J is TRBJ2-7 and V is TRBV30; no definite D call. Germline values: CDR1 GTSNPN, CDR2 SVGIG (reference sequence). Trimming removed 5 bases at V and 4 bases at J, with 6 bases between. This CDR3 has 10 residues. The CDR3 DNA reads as TGTGCCTGGGGAGATTACGAGCAGTACTTC. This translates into CAWGDYEQYF.

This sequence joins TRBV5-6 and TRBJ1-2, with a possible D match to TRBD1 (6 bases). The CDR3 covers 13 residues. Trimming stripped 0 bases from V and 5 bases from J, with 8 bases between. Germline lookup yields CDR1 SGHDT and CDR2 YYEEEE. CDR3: CASSLAGVYGYTF. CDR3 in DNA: TGTGCCAGCAGCTTGGCAGGGGTTTATGGCTACACCTTC.

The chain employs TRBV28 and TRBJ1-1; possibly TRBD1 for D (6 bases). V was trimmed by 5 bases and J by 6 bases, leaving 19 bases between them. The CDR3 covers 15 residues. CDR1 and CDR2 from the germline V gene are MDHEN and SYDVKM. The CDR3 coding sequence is TGTGCCAGCAGTGGGGATACAGGGCTAAAGGCTGAAGCTTTCTTT. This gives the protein CASSGDTGLKAEAFF.

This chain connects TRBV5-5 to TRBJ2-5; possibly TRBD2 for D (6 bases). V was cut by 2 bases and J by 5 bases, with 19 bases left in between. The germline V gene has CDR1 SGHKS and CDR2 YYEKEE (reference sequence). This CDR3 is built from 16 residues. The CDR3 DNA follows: TGTGCCAGCAGCTTATCGAGGGCGCGGGGTGGGGAGACCCAGTACTTC. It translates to CASSLSRARGGETQYF. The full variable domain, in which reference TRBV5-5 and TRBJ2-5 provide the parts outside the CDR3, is DAGVTQSPTHLIKTRGQQVTLRCSPISGHKSVSWYQQVLGQGPQFIFQYYEKEERGRGNFPDRFSARQFPNYSSELNVNALLLGDSALYLCASSLSRARGGETQYFGPGTRLLVL.

The CDR3 spells CASSLPGLAGGPYEQYF. For the CDR3, the DNA is TGTGCCAGCAGCTTACCGGGACTAGCGGGGGGACCCTACGAGCAGTACTTC. This sequence joins TRBV11-2 and TRBJ2-7, with TRBD2 matching 15 bases. CDR3 length: 17 amino acids. The trim removed 2 bases at V and 2 bases at J, leaving 4 bases unmatched. Looked up from germline, CDR1 is SGHAT and CDR2 is FQNNGV.

The CDR3 spells CASSQEHGIGNTEAFF. CDR3 nucleotide sequence: TGTGCCAGCAGCCAAGAGCACGGCATCGGGAACACTGAAGCTTTCTTT. V gene TRBV14 combines with J gene TRBJ1-1; D is unclear. The CDR3 consists of 16 residues. V was pared by 0 bases and J by 1 base, with 12 bases between. Looked up from germline, CDR1 is SGHDN and CDR2 is FVKESK. Together with reference TRBV14 and TRBJ1-1, the CDR3 gives the full variable domain: EAGVTQFPSHSVIEKGQTVTLRCDPISGHDNLYWYRRVMGKEIKFLLHFVKESKQDESGMPNNRFLAERTGGTYSTLKVQPAELEDSGVYFCASSQEHGIGNTEAFFGQGTRLTVV.

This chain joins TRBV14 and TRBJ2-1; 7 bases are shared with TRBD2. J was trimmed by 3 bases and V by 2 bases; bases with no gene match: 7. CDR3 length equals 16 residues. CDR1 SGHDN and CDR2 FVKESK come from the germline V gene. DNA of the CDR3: TGTGCCAGCAGCCAACCTGGCGGGAGTAGCTACAATGAGCAGTTCTTC. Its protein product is CASSQPGGSSYNEQFF.

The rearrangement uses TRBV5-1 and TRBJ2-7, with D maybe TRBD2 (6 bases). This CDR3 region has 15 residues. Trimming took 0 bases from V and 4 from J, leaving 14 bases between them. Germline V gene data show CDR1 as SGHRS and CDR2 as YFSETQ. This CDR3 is CASSLAGGESYEQYF. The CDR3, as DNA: TGCGCCAGCAGCTTGGCCGGGGGAGAGAGTTACGAGCAGTACTTC.

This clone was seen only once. CDR3 sequence: CAWSGTGHSYNEQFF. CDR3 DNA sequence: TGTGCCTGGAGTGGGACAGGCCACTCCTACAATGAGCAGTTCTTC. The chain links TRBV30 to TRBJ2-1; TRBD1 matches 7 bases. The germline V gene encodes CDR1 GTSNPN and CDR2 SVGIG (reference sequence). Unmatched junction bases numbered 3, after V lost 1 base and J lost 0 bases. This CDR3 is built from 15 residues.

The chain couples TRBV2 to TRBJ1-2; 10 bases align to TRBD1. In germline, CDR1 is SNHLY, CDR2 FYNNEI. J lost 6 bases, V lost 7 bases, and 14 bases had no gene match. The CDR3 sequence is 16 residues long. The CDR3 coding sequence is TGTGCCAGCAACAGAGCCGGGACAGGGGAAGGTCATGGCTACACCTTC. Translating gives CASNRAGTGEGHGYTF.

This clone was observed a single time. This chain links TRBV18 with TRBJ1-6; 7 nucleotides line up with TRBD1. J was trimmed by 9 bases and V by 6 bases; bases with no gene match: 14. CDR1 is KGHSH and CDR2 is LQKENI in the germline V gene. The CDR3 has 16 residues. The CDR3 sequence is CASSQQGTTTSSPLHF. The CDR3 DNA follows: TGTGCCAGCTCGCAACAGGGGACAACTACTAGTTCACCCCTCCACTTT.

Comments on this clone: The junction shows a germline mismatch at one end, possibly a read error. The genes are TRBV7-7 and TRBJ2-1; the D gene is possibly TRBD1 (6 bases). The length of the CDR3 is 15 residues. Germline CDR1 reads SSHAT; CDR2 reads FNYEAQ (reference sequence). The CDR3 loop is CASSLEAGEINEQFF. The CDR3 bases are TGTGCTAGCAGCTTAGAGGCAGGGGAGATCAATGAGCAGTTCTTC.

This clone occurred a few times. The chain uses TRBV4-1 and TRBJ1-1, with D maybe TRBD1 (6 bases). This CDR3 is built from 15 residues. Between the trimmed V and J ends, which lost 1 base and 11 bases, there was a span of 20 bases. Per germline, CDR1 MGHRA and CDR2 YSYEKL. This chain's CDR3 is CASSQAVPPQGWAFF. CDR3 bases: TGCGCCAGCAGCCAAGCTGTCCCCCCCCAGGGGTGGGCTTTCTTT.